This T cell receptor (beta chain) was identified in a study of T cell responses to AZD1222 COVID-19 vaccine. Looking at the study overall: Pooled in the analysis were second doses at about 4 or about 12 weeks.

This table comes from immunoSEQ multiplex PCR, and its TCRdb copy is limited to in-frame clones, with some not included. The sample gives 130,000 to 150,000 clones, approximately 94% of which show up once; approximately 2% is in the top ten. The CDR3 covers 12 residues. Germline CDR1 SEHNR, CDR2 FQNEAQ (reference sequence). The V and J ends lost 5 bases and 4 bases respectively, with 5 bases between them. Sequenced here: peripheral blood, sampled on day 0 of AZD1222 vaccination. The J gene is TRBJ1-4, the V gene TRBV7-9; D not certain. This TCR was recovered from an adult in good health. For the CDR3, the DNA is TGTGCCAGCAGCAAACATAATGAAAAACTGTTTTTT. As protein: CASSKHNEKLFF.